Below, 6 T cell receptor beta chains from the same sample are listed, as sequenced in a study of identical twins. Each CDR3 protein is one row after TCRdb ran MiXCR on the 5' RACE reads. Of 1.5 million or so distinct CDR3 sequences in the sample, less than 35% were seen once. Material for sequencing was cord blood. The source is a newborn girl in good health.

The chain couples TRBV28 to TRBJ2-3; TRBD2 aligns across 10 bases. The CDR3 consists of 13 residues. V was clipped by 9 bases and J by 5 bases; unmatched bases: 5. CDR1 and CDR2 from the germline V gene are MDHEN and SYDVKM. For the CDR3, the DNA is TGTGCCAGTTGTTTAGCGGGAGGAGATACGCAGTATTTT. Translation gives CASCLAGGDTQYF.

V and J are TRBV4-1 and TRBJ2-1; 12 bases are shared with TRBD2. CDR1 and CDR2 (germline): MGHRA, YSYEKL. V dropped 1 base and J dropped 3; count of bases not matched to a gene: 4. The CDR3 is 17 amino acids. As DNA, the CDR3 is TGCGCCAGCAGCCAAGGCATGACTAGCGGGGGCTACAATGAGCAGTTCTTC. It specifies CASSQGMTSGGYNEQFF.

This clonotype was seen a handful of times. The chain links TRBV4-1 to TRBJ2-3; D is undetermined. V dropped 3 bases and J dropped 2 bases, with 6 bases sitting between them. CDR3 size: 13 residues. Germline assignment: CDR1 MGHRA and CDR2 YSYEKL. In DNA form, the CDR3 reads TGCGCCAGCAGCCACGCGGACACAGATACGCAGTATTTT. Translated: CASSHADTDTQYF.

This clonotype was counted many times. A much larger clone differs from this one at a single base, so this may be a read error. This chain links TRBV5-1 with TRBJ2-7; D possibly corresponds to TRBD1 (6 bases). Germline V gene lookup returns CDR1 SGHRS and CDR2 YFSETQ. There are 13 residues in the CDR3. Trimming pared 3 bases from V and 0 bases from J, leaving 7 bases between. In DNA, the CDR3 is TGCGCCAGCAGCTGGGACACCTCCTACGAGCAGTACTTC. The encoded protein is CASSWDTSYEQYF.

The sample holds a few counts of this clonotype. The chain recombines TRBV12-3 or TRBV12-4 with TRBJ1-1; 7 nucleotides line up with TRBD1. The junction had 9 bases not matched to a gene; V was cut back by 4 bases and J by 4 bases. The CDR3 is 15 amino acids. Here the CDR3 DNA reads TGTGCCAGCAGTTCCTTGCCACAGGGGAGCACTGAAGCTTTCTTT. Amino acids: CASSSLPQGSTEAFF.

This chain uses TRBV12-3 or TRBV12-4 with TRBJ2-2; 10 nucleotides align to TRBD2. The CDR3 runs 15 residues. Trimming at V came to 5 bases and at J to 4 bases, leaving 4 bases not matched to a gene. This chain's CDR3 is CASSRQRGGTGELFF. The CDR3 region has the DNA TGTGCCAGCAGTCGCCAGCGGGGGGGCACCGGGGAGCTGTTTTTT.